The 6 T cell receptor beta chains in this list originate from one sample, sequenced in a study of technical replicates of blood from several donors. Some clones are missing from TCRdb's copy, which holds only in-frame ones; the method was immunoSEQ multiplex PCR. The top ten hold approximately 0.4% of the sample, which has about 79,000 clones, approximately 92% seen once. Sequencing was done on a sample of T cells isolated from PBMCs. All receptors come from a human donor in good health. Some clones in this sample may be carry-over from other donors' samples.

The CDR3 loop is CASSSGLAHEQYF. CDR3 in DNA: TGCGCCAGCAGCTCGGGACTAGCTCACGAGCAGTACTTC. The rearrangement uses TRBV5-1 and TRBJ2-7, with TRBD2 matching 9 bases. J was trimmed by 5 bases and V by 3 bases; bases with no gene match: 3. From germline, CDR1 is SGHRS and CDR2 YFSETQ. The CDR3 consists of 13 residues. Full variable domain (rest looked up from reference TRBV5-1 and TRBJ2-7): KAGVTQTPRYLIKTRGQQVTLSCSPISGHRSVSWYQQTPGQGLQFLFEYFSETQRNKGNFPGRFSGRQFSNSRSEMNVSTLELGDSALYLCASSSGLAHEQYFGPGTRLTVT.

This clone was found once. The chain couples TRBV9 to TRBJ1-2, with D possibly TRBD1 on 6 matching bases. In germline, CDR1 is SGDLS, CDR2 YYNGEE. Trimming cost V 0 bases and J 9 bases, with 18 bases left between them. This CDR3 has 15 residues. The CDR3 loop reads CASSVDWGHPTRYTF. CDR3 bases: TGTGCCAGCAGCGTAGATTGGGGGCACCCCACCCGCTACACCTTC.

J is TRBJ2-2 and V is TRBV5-4, with D possibly matching TRBD1 (7 bases). The CDR3 extends over 18 amino acids. Germline V lookup: CDR1 SGHNT, CDR2 YYREEE (reference sequence). Deletions cut 4 bases from V and 3 bases from J, with 22 bases between. CDR3 residues: CASSTDRSEAGHTGELFF. DNA for the CDR3: TGTGCCAGCAGCACGGACAGGTCGGAAGCGGGTCACACCGGGGAGCTGTTTTTT.

The V gene is TRBV7-2, the J gene TRBJ2-7; 10 bases match TRBD2. This CDR3 has 15 amino acids. Germline V gene sequence: CDR1 SGHTA, CDR2 FQGNSA. The V segment lost 1 base and the J segment 4 bases; nucleotides outside the gene matches: 4. CDR3 bases: TGTGCCAGCAGCTTAGGTCCTAGCGGGAGTTACGAGCAGTACTTC. It encodes CASSLGPSGSYEQYF.

The rearrangement links TRBV28 to TRBJ2-5; 8 bases line up with TRBD1. V dropped 3 bases and J dropped 5; count of bases not matched to a gene: 8. Germline V CDR1 and CDR2: MDHEN, SYDVKM. The CDR3 is 15 residues long. Written as DNA, the CDR3 is TGTGCCAGCAGTTTGGCCCAGGGGGCCTTGGAGACCCAGTACTTC. Amino acid sequence: CASSLAQGALETQYF. The full variable domain, rest sourced from reference TRBV28 and TRBJ2-5, is DVKVTQSSRYLVKRTGEKVFLECVQDMDHENMFWYRQDPGLGLRLIYFSYDVKMKEKGDIPEGYSVSREKKERFSLILESASTNQTSMYLCASSLAQGALETQYFGPGTRLLVL.

The rearrangement joins TRBV5-1 to TRBJ2-3, with TRBD1 matching 10 bases. The V segment lost 5 bases and the J segment 4 bases; nucleotides outside the gene matches: 4. CDR1 SGHRS and CDR2 YFSETQ come from the germline V gene. This CDR3 is built from 14 residues. This CDR3 is CASRPGQGADTQYF. CDR3 nucleotide sequence: TGCGCCAGCAGGCCAGGACAGGGGGCAGATACGCAGTATTTT. The entire variable domain, with the rest obtained from reference TRBV5-1 and TRBJ2-3, is as follows: KAGVTQTPRYLIKTRGQQVTLSCSPISGHRSVSWYQQTPGQGLQFLFEYFSETQRNKGNFPGRFSGRQFSNSRSEMNVSTLELGDSALYLCASRPGQGADTQYFGPGTRLTVL.